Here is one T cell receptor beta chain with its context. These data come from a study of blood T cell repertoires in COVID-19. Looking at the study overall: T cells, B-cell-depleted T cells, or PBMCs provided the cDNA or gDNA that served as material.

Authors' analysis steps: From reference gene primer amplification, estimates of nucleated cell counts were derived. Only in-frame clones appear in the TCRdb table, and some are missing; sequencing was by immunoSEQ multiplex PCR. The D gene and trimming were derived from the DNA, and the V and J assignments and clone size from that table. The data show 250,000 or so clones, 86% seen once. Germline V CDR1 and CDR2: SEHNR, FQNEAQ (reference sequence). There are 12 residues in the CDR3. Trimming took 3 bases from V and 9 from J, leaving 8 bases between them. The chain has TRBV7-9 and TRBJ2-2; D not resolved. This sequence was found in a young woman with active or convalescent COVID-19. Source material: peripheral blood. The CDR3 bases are TGTGCCAGCAGCTTGTCTTTTCGGGAGCTGTTTTTT. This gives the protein CASSLSFRELFF.